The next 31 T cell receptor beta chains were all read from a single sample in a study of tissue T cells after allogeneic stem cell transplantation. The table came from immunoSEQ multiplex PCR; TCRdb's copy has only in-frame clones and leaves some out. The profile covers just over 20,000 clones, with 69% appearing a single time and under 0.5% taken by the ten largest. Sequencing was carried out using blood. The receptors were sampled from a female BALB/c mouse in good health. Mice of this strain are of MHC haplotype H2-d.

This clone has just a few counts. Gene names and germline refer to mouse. CDR3 bases read: TGTGCCAGCAGTTGTCTGGACTGGGGGCCCTATGAACAGTAC. Translating it yields CASSCLDWGPYEQY. Given in full, the CDR3 is CASSCLDWGPYEQYF. V is TRBV22 and J is TRBJ2-7; the listed D gene, TRBD2, was not tested against the DNA. The read falls 1 residue short of the CDR3 end, and the missing part is taken from the germline J gene. TRBV22 has pseudogene status. This CDR3 region has 15 residues.

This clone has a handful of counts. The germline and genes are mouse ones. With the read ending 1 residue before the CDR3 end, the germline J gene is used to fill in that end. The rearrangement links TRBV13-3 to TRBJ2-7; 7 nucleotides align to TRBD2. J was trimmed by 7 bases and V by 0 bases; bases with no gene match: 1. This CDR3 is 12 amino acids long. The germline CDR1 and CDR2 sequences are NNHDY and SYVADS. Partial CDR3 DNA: TGTGCCAGCAGTGATGGGGGGGGAGAACAGTAC. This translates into CASSDGGGEQY. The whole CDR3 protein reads CASSDGGGEQYF.

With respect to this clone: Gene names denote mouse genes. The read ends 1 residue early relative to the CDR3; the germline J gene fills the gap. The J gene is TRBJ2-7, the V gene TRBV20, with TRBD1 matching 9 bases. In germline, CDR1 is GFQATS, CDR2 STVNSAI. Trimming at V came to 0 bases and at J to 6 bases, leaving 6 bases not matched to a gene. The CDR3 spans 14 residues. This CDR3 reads CGARDHGQGSEQYF. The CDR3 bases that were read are TGTGGTGCTAGGGATCACGGACAGGGGAGTGAACAGTAC.

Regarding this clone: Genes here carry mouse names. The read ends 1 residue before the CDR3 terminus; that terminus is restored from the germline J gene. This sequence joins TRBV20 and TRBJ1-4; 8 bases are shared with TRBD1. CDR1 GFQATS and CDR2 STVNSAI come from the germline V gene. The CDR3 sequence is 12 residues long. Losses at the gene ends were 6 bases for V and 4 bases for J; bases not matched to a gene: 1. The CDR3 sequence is CGAGTGNERLFF. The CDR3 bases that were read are TGTGGTGCCGGGACAGGCAACGAAAGATTATTT.

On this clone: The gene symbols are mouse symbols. Incomplete CDR3 DNA: TGTGCCAGCAGTGATGCACGAGGGGCCCCCTCCGACTACACC. Translation: CASSDARGAPSDYT. The whole CDR3 protein reads CASSDARGAPSDYTF. The chain uses TRBV13-1 and TRBJ1-2, with D possibly TRBD1 on 5 matching bases. Read coverage stops 1 residue before the CDR3 terminus; the germline J gene supplies the remainder. Trimming removed 0 bases at V and 4 bases at J, with 13 bases between. The V gene's germline CDR1 is NSHNY and CDR2 SYGAGN. CDR3 length equals 15 residues.

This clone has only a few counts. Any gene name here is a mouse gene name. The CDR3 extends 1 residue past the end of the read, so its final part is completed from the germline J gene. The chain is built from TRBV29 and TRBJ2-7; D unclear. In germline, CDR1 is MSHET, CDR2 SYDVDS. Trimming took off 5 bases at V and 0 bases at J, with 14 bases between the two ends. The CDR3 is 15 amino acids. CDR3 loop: CASSPRTAASYEQYF. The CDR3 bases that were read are TGTGCTAGCAGTCCCCGGACGGCGGCCTCCTATGAACAGTAC.

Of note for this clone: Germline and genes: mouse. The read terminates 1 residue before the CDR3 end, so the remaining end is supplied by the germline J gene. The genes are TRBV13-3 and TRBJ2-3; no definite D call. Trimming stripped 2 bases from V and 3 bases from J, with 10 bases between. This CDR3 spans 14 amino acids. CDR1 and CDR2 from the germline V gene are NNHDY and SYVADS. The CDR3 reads CASSEEVGAETLYF. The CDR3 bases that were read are TGTGCCAGCAGTGAGGAGGTGGGAGCAGAAACGCTGTAT.

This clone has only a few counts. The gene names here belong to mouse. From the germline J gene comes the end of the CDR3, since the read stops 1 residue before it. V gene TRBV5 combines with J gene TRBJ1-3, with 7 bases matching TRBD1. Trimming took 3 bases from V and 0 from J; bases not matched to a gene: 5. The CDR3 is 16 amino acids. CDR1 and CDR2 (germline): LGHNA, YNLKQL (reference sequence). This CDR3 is CASSQGTVNSGNTLYF. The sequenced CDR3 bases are TGTGCCAGCAGCCAGGGGACAGTTAATTCTGGAAATACGCTCTAT.

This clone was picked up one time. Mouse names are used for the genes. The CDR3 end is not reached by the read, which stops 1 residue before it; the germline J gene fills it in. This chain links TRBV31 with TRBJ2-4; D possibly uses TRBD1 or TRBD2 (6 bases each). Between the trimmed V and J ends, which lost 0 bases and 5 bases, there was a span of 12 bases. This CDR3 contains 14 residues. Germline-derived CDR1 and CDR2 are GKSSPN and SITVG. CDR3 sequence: CAWSLWGPRNTLYF. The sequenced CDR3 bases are TGTGCCTGGAGTCTATGGGGGCCGAGAAACACCTTGTAC.

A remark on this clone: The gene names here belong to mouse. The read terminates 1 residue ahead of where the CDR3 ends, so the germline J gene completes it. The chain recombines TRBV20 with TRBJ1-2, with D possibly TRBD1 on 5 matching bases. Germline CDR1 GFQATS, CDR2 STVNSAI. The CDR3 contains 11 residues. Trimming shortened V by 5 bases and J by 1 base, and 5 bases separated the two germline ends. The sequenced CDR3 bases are TGTGGTGCTGGACAAAACTCCGACTACACC. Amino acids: CGAGQNSDYT. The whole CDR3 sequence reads CGAGQNSDYTF.

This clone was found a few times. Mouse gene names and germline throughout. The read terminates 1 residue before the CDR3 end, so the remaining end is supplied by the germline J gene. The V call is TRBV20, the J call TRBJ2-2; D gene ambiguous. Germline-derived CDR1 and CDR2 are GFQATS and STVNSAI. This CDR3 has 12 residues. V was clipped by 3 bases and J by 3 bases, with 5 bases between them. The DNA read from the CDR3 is TGTGGTGCTAGATGGGACACCGGGCAGCTCTAC. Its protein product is CGARWDTGQLY. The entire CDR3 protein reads CGARWDTGQLYF.

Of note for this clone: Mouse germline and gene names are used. CDR3 region: CASSPTYSGNTLYF. The DNA read from the CDR3 is TGTGCCAGCAGCCCGACATATTCTGGAAATACGCTCTAT. The rearrangement links TRBV4 to TRBJ1-3; D is unresolved. Read data end 1 residue before the CDR3 end; the end is taken from the germline J gene. In germline, CDR1 is LGHDT, CDR2 YNNKQL (reference sequence). The length of the CDR3 is 14 residues. The V gene lost 5 bases and the J gene lost 0 bases, with 8 bases spanning the gap.

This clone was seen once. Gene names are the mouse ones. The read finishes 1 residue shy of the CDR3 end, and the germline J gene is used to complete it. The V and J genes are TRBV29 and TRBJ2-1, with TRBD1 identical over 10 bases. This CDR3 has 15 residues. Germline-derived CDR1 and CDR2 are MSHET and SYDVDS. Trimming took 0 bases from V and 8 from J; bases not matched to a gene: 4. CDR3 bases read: TGTGCTAGCAGTTTATCGACGGACAGGGGGACTGAGCAGTTC. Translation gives CASSLSTDRGTEQF. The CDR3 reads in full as CASSLSTDRGTEQFF.

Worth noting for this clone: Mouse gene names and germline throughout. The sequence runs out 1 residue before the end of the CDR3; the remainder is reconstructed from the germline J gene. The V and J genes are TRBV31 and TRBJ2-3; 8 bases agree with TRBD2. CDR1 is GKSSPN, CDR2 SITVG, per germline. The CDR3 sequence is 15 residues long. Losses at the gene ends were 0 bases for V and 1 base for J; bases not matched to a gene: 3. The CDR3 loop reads CAWSLSGGGAETLYF. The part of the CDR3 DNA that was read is TGTGCCTGGAGTCTAAGTGGGGGGGGTGCAGAAACGCTGTAT.

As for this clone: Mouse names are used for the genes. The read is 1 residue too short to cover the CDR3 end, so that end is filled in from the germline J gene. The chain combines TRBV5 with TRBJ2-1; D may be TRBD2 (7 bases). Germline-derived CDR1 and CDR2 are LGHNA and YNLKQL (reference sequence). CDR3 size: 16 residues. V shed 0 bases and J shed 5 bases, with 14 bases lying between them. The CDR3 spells CASSQDRGGKDAEQFF. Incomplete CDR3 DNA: TGTGCCAGCAGCCAAGATAGGGGGGGGAAGGATGCTGAGCAGTTC.

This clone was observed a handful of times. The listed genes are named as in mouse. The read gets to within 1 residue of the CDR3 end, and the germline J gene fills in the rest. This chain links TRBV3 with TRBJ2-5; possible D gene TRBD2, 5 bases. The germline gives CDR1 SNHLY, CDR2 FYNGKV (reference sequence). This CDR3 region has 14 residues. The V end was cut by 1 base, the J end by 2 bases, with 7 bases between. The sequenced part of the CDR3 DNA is TGTGCCAGCAGCTTAGAACTGGTCCAAGACACCCAGTAC. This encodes CASSLELVQDTQY. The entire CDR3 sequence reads CASSLELVQDTQYF. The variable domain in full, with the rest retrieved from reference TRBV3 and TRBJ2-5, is GPKVLQIPSHQIIDMGQMVTLNCDPVSNHLYFYWYKQILGQQMEFLVNFYNGKVMEKSKLFKDQFSVERPDGSYFTLKIQPTALEDSAVYFCASSLELVQDTQYFGPGTRLLVL.

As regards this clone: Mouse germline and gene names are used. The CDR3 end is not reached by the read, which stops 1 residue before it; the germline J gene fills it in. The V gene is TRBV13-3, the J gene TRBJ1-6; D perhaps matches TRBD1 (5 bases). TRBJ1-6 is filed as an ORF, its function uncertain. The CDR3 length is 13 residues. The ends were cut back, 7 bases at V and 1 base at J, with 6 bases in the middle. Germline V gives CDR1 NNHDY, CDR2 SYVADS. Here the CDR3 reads CASSGSYNSPLYF. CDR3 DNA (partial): TGTGCCAGCTCAGGGTCCTATAATTCGCCCCTCTAC.

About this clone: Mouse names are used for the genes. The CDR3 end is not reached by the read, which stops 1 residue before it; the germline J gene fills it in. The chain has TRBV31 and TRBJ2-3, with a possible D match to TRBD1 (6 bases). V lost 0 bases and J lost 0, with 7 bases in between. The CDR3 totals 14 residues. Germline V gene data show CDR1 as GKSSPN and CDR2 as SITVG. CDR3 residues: CAWSLRGSAETLYF. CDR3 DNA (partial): TGTGCCTGGAGTCTAAGGGGGAGTGCAGAAACGCTGTAT.

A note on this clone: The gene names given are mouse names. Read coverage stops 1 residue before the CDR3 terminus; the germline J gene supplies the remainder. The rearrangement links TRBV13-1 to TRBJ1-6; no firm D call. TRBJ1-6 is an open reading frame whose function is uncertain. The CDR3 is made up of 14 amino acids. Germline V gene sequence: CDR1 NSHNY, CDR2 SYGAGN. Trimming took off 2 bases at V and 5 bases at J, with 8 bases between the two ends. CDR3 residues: CASSEHKNNSPLYF. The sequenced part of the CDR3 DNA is TGTGCCAGCAGTGAACACAAAAATAATTCGCCCCTCTAC.

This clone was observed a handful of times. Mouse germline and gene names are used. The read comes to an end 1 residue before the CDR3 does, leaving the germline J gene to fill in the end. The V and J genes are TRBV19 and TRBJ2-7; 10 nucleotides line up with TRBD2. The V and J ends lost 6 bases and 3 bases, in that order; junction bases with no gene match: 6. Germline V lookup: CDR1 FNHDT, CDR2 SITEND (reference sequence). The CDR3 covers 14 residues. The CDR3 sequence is CASTLGLGDYEQYF. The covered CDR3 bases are TGTGCCAGCACCCTTGGACTGGGGGACTATGAACAGTAC.

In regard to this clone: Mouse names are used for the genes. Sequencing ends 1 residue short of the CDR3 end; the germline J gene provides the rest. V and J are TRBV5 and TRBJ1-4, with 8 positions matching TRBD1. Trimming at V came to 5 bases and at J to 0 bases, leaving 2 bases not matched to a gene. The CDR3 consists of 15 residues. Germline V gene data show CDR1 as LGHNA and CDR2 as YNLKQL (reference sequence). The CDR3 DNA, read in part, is TGTGCCAGCAGCGCGACAGGGGTTTCCAACGAAAGATTATTT. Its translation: CASSATGVSNERLF. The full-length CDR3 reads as CASSATGVSNERLFF.

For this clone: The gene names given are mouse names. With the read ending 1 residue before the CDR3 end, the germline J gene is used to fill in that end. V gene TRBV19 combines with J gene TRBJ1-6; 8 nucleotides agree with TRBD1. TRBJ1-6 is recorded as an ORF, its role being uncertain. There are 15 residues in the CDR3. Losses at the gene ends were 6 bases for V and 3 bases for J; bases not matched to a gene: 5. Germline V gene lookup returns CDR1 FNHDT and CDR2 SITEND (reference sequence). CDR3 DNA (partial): TGTGCCAGCACTCCAGGGGGCGACTATAATTCGCCCCTCTAC. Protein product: CASTPGGDYNSPLY. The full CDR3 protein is CASTPGGDYNSPLYF.

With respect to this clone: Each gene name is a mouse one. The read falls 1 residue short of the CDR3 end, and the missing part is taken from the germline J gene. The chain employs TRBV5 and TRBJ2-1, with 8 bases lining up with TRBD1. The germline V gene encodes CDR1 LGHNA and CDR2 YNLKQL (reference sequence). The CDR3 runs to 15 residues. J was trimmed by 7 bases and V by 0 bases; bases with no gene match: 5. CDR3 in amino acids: CASSQDLYRGAEQFF. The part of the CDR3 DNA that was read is TGTGCCAGCAGCCAAGATTTGTACAGGGGGGCTGAGCAGTTC.

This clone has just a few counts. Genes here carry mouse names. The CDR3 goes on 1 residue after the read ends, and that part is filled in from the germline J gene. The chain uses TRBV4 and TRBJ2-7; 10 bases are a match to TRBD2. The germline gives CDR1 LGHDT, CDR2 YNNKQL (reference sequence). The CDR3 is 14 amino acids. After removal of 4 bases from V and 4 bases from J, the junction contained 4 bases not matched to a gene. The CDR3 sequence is CASSFTGGGYEQYF. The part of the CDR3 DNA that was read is TGTGCCAGCAGCTTTACTGGGGGGGGTTATGAACAGTAC.

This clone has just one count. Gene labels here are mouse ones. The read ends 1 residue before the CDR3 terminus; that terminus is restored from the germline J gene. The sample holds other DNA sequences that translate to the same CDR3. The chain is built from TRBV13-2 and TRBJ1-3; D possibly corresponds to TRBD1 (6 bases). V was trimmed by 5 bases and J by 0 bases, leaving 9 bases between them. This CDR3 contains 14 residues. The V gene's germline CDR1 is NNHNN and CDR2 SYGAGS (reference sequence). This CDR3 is CASGGTNSGNTLYF. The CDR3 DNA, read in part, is TGTGCCAGCGGCGGGACAAATTCTGGAAATACGCTCTAT.

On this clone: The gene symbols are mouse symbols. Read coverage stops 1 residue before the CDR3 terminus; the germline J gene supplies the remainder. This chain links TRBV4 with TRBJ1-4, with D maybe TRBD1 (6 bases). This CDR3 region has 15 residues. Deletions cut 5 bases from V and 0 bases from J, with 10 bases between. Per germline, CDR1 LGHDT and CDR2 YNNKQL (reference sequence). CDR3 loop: CASSPGGISNERLFF. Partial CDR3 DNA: TGTGCCAGCAGCCCCGGGGGCATTTCCAACGAAAGATTATTT. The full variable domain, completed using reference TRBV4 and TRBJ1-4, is ETAVFQTPNYHVTQVGNEVSFNCKQTLGHDTMYWYKQDSKKLLKIMFSYNNKQLIVNETVPRRFSPQSSDKAHLNLRIKSVEPEDSAVYLCASSPGGISNERLFFGHGTKLSVL.

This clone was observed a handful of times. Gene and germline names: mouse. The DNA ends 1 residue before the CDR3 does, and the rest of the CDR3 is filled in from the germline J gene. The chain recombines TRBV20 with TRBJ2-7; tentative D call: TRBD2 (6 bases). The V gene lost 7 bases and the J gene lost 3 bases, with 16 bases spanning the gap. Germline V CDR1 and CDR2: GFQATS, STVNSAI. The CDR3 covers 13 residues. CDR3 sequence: CGGRSGGHYEQYF. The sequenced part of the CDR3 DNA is TGTGGTGGCAGATCGGGGGGTCACTATGAACAGTAC.

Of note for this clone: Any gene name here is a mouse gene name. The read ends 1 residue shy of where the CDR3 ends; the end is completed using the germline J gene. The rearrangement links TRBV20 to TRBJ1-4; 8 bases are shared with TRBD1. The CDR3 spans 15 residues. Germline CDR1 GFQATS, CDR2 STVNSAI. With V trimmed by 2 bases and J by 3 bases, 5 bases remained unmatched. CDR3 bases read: TGTGGTGCTAGGAGGCAGGGGGCTCCCAACGAAAGATTATTT. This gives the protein CGARRQGAPNERLF. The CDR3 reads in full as CGARRQGAPNERLFF.

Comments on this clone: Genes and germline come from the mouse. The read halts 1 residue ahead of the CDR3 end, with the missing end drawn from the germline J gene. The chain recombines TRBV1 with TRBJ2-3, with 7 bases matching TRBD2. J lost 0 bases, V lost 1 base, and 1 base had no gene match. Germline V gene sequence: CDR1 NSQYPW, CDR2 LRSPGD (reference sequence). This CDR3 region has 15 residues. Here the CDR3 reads CTCSAGGGSAETLYF. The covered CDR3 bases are TGCACCTGCAGTGCAGGGGGGGGTAGTGCAGAAACGCTGTAT.

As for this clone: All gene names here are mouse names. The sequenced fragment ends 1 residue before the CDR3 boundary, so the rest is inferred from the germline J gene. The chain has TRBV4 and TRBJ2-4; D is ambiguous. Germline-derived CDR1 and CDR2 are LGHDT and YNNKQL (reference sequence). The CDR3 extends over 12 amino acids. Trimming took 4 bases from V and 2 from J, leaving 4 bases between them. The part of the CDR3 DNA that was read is TGTGCCAGCAGCTCAATTCAAAACACCTTGTAC. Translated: CASSSIQNTLY. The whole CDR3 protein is CASSSIQNTLYF.

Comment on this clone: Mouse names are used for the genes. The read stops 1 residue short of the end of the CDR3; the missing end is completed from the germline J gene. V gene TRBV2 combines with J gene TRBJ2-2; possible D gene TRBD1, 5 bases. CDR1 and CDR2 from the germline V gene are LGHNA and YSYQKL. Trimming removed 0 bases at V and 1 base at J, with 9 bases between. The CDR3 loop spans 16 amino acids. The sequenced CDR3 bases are TGTGCCAGCAGCCAAGATAGAGGGGAAAACACCGGGCAGCTCTAC. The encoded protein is CASSQDRGENTGQLY. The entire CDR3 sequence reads CASSQDRGENTGQLYF.